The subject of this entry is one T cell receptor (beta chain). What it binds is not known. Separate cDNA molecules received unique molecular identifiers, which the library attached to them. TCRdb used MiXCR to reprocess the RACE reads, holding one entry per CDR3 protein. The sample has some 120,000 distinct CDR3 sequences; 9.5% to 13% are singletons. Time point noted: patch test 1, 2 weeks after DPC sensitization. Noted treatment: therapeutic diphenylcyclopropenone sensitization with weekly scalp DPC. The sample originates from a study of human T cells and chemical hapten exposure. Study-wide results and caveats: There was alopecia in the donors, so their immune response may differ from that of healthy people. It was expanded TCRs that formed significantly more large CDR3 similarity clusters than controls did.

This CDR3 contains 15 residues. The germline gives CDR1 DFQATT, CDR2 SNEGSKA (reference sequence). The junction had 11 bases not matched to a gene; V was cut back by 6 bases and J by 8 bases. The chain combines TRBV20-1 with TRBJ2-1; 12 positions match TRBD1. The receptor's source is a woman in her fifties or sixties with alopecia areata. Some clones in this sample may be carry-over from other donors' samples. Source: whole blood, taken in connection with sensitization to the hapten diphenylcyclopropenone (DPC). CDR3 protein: CSAGPGQGAIDEQFF. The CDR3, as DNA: TGCAGTGCCGGGCCGGGACAGGGGGCTATCGATGAGCAGTTCTTC.